Following are 26 T cell receptor beta chains from one sample sequenced in a study of cytomegalovirus exposure and HLA in healthy donors. The study ran its PCR with 60 Vbeta and 13 Jbeta primers. Profiling relied on immunoSEQ multiplex PCR, and the TCRdb table lists in-frame clones only, not all of them. The sample gives 110,000 to 150,000 clones, 68% of which show up once; more than 4% is in the top ten. The sequencing sample was made of PBMCs. Every receptor here comes from a man in his 60s in good health and CMV-seronegative.

This chain links TRBV6-1 with TRBJ2-7; the D gene is possibly TRBD1 (5 bases). CDR1 MNHNS and CDR2 SASEGT come from the germline V gene. Trimming stripped 6 bases from V and 2 bases from J, with 11 bases between. This CDR3 spans 13 amino acids. CDR3 bases: TGTGCCAGCAGGGAGACAGCCACCTACGAGCAGTACTTC. Its protein product is CASRETATYEQYF.

J is TRBJ1-1 and V is TRBV5-5; 7 bases are a match to TRBD1. Germline CDR1 reads SGHKS; CDR2 reads YYEKEE (reference sequence). J gave up 0 bases and V 2 bases, and 7 bases lay outside the gene matches. The CDR3 consists of 16 residues. The CDR3 reads CASSFPETGLNTEAFF. The CDR3 region has the DNA TGTGCCAGCAGCTTCCCAGAGACAGGGTTGAACACTGAAGCTTTCTTT. Full variable domain (outside the CDR3, taken from reference TRBV5-5 and TRBJ1-1): DAGVTQSPTHLIKTRGQQVTLRCSPISGHKSVSWYQQVLGQGPQFIFQYYEKEERGRGNFPDRFSARQFPNYSSELNVNALLLGDSALYLCASSFPETGLNTEAFFGQGTRLTVV.

The J gene is TRBJ2-4, the V gene TRBV19; 8 nucleotides align to TRBD1. In germline, CDR1 is LNHDA, CDR2 SQIVND (reference sequence). CDR3 length: 13 amino acids. After removal of 3 bases from V and 10 bases from J, the junction contained 5 bases not matched to a gene. The CDR3 DNA reads TGTGCCAGTAGTATCGGACAGGGTTGGATTCAGTACTTC. Translating gives CASSIGQGWIQYF.

This chain links TRBV5-1 with TRBJ2-5; TRBD2 matches 9 bases. CDR1 is SGHRS, CDR2 YFSETQ, per germline. J lost 2 bases, V lost 7 bases, and 9 bases had no gene match. The CDR3 is 15 amino acids. For the CDR3, the DNA is TGCGCCAGCGGGTTAAGCGGGAGGACACAAGAGACCCAGTACTTC. Its translation is CASGLSGRTQETQYF. The full variable domain, rest sourced from reference TRBV5-1 and TRBJ2-5, is KAGVTQTPRYLIKTRGQQVTLSCSPISGHRSVSWYQQTPGQGLQFLFEYFSETQRNKGNFPGRFSGRQFSNSRSEMNVSTLELGDSALYLCASGLSGRTQETQYFGPGTRLLVL.

V is TRBV9 and J is TRBJ1-6; 7 bases are shared with TRBD1. Trimming cost V 4 bases and J 8 bases; bases outside gene matches: 6. Germline-derived CDR1 and CDR2 are SGDLS and YYNGEE. The CDR3 contains 14 residues. CDR3 in DNA: TGTGCCAGCAGCTCCGGCAGGGGGTATTCACCCCTCCACTTT. This gives the protein CASSSGRGYSPLHF.

This rearrangement joins TRBV5-1 to TRBJ2-1; 10 bases match TRBD2. The CDR3 runs 19 residues. Looked up from germline, CDR1 is SGHRS and CDR2 is YFSETQ. V lost 6 bases to trimming and J lost 0 bases; unmatched junction nucleotides: 15. CDR3 in amino acids: CASTSALAGRSSSYNEQFF. The CDR3 nucleotides read TGCGCCAGCACCTCTGCACTAGCGGGACGGTCTAGCTCCTACAATGAGCAGTTCTTC.

This rearrangement joins TRBV10-3 to TRBJ1-1, with a possible D match to TRBD1 (5 bases). Trimming cost V 6 bases and J 2 bases, with 13 bases left between them. The CDR3 is 14 residues long. Germline-derived CDR1 and CDR2 are ENHRY and SYGVKD. CDR3 bases: TGTGCCATCAGGGGGGGACTTCAAAACACTGAAGCTTTCTTT. Protein product: CAIRGGLQNTEAFF.

The chain employs TRBV5-6 and TRBJ1-1; D may be TRBD1 (5 bases). Trimming took 0 bases from V and 0 from J, leaving 18 bases between them. The length of the CDR3 is 18 residues. Per the germline V gene, CDR1 is SGHDT and CDR2 is YYEEEE. CDR3 nucleotides: TGTGCCAGCAGCTTGGTTCTGGACATACCTACTCTGAACACTGAAGCTTTCTTT. Translation: CASSLVLDIPTLNTEAFF.

The J gene is TRBJ2-2, the V gene TRBV29-1; TRBD2 aligns across 12 bases. The CDR3 is made up of 14 amino acids. J was trimmed by 3 bases and V by 7 bases; bases with no gene match: 3. Germline V lookup: CDR1 SQVTM, CDR2 ANQGSEA. CDR3 region: CSASGRDHTGELFF. CDR3 nucleotides: TGCAGCGCTAGCGGGAGGGATCACACCGGGGAGCTGTTTTTT.

V gene TRBV11-3 combines with J gene TRBJ2-1; 10 bases align to TRBD2. Germline-derived CDR1 and CDR2 are SGHNT and YENEEA. The CDR3 has 16 residues. V was clipped by 4 bases and J by 3 bases; unmatched bases: 6. The CDR3 loop is CASSSSTSGDYNEQFF. The CDR3 DNA follows: TGTGCCAGCAGCTCATCAACTAGCGGGGACTACAATGAGCAGTTCTTC.

The chain uses TRBV30 and TRBJ1-4; 11 bases align to TRBD1. The V gene's germline CDR1 is GTSNPN and CDR2 SVGIG (reference sequence). This CDR3 comprises 15 residues. Unmatched junction bases numbered 7, after V lost 2 bases and J lost 8 bases. This chain's CDR3 is CAWSQRTGGGEKLFF. CDR3 nucleotide sequence: TGTGCCTGGAGTCAAAGGACAGGGGGCGGAGAAAAACTGTTTTTT.

In DNA, the CDR3 is TGTGCCAGCAGCTTGGGGTCTAGCGGGAGGGTTTACAATGAGCAGTTCTTC. This translates into CASSLGSSGRVYNEQFF. The chain joins TRBV5-6 to TRBJ2-1; 12 nucleotides match TRBD2. In germline, CDR1 is SGHDT, CDR2 YYEEEE. With V trimmed by 0 bases and J by 4 bases, 5 bases remained unmatched. The CDR3 loop spans 17 amino acids.

The rearrangement uses TRBV28 and TRBJ1-1; TRBD1 matches at 7 bases. Trimming took 3 bases from V and 6 from J; bases not matched to a gene: 7. This CDR3 region has 14 residues. Germline lookup yields CDR1 MDHEN and CDR2 SYDVKM. The CDR3: CASSFTGDSSEAFF. The CDR3 DNA follows: TGTGCCAGCAGTTTTACAGGGGATAGTTCTGAAGCTTTCTTT.

The chain carries TRBV27 and TRBJ1-5; 12 nucleotides agree with TRBD1. The V and J ends lost 6 bases and 5 bases, in that order; junction bases with no gene match: 5. This CDR3 has 15 residues. The germline CDR1 and CDR2 sequences are MNHEY and SMNVEV (reference sequence). The CDR3 reads CASSPGTGGDQPQHF. The CDR3 DNA is TGTGCCAGCAGCCCCGGGACAGGGGGCGATCAGCCCCAGCATTTT.

V gene TRBV28 combines with J gene TRBJ2-2, with D possibly being TRBD1 (5 bases). V was cut by 11 bases and J by 5 bases, with 12 bases left in between. There are 12 residues in the CDR3. Germline V gene sequence: CDR1 MDHEN, CDR2 SYDVKM. CDR3 DNA: TGTGCCCTTGGTCGGACAACCGGGGAGCTGTTTTTT. It specifies CALGRTTGELFF.

This clone was seen more than once but under ten times. The chain has TRBV7-9 and TRBJ2-7, with D hard to call. CDR3 length: 14 residues. CDR1 is SEHNR and CDR2 is FQNEAQ in the germline V gene (reference sequence). V lost 5 bases to trimming and J lost 2 bases, with 13 bases between them. CDR3 residues: CASSPGGSPYEQYF. As DNA, the CDR3 is TGTGCCAGCAGCCCGGGTGGCAGTCCCTACGAGCAGTACTTC.

The J gene is TRBJ1-2, the V gene TRBV25-1; no definite D call. V was cut by 5 bases and J by 5 bases, with 12 bases left in between. CDR3 length equals 13 residues. Germline lookup yields CDR1 MGHDK and CDR2 SYGVNS. DNA of the CDR3: TGTGCCAGCAGTCTCCCCGGAGAGTATGGCTACACCTTC. Translated, it gives CASSLPGEYGYTF.

This clone has only one observation. The V gene is TRBV5-1, the J gene TRBJ2-1, with D tentatively TRBD1 (5 bases). This CDR3 is built from 13 residues. Germline loops: CDR1 SGHRS, CDR2 YFSETQ. V was cut by 3 bases and J by 7 bases, with 11 bases left in between. DNA for the CDR3: TGCGCCAGCAGCTGGGGCGTGGGAAATGAGCAGTTCTTC. This gives the protein CASSWGVGNEQFF. Drawing the rest from reference TRBV5-1 and TRBJ2-1, the complete variable domain is KAGVTQTPRYLIKTRGQQVTLSCSPISGHRSVSWYQQTPGQGLQFLFEYFSETQRNKGNFPGRFSGRQFSNSRSEMNVSTLELGDSALYLCASSWGVGNEQFFGPGTRLTVL.

This clone appeared a single time. The rearrangement links TRBV5-1 to TRBJ2-1, with D maybe TRBD2 (5 bases). Trimming stripped 0 bases from V and 7 bases from J, with 5 bases between. Germline V gene data show CDR1 as SGHRS and CDR2 as YFSETQ. The CDR3 is 12 amino acids. CDR3 protein: CASSLGENEQFF. For the CDR3, the DNA is TGCGCCAGCAGCTTGGGGGAGAATGAGCAGTTCTTC.

The chain uses TRBV28 and TRBJ1-5; a possible D gene is TRBD1 (5 bases). Between the trimmed V and J ends, which lost 7 bases and 0 bases, there was a span of 13 bases. CDR1 and CDR2 (germline): MDHEN, SYDVKM. This CDR3 spans 15 amino acids. In DNA form, the CDR3 reads TGTGCCAGCATCTCCACGGGACTTAGCAATCAGCCCCAGCATTTT. Its translation is CASISTGLSNQPQHF.

The chain has TRBV9 and TRBJ1-2; tentative D call: TRBD1 (5 bases). The V gene lost 3 bases and the J gene lost 9 bases, with 12 bases spanning the gap. This CDR3 region has 12 residues. In germline, CDR1 is SGDLS, CDR2 YYNGEE. In DNA form, the CDR3 reads TGTGCCAGCAGCGCCATAGACAGTCGCTACACCTTC. It yields the protein CASSAIDSRYTF.

The chain couples TRBV14 to TRBJ1-1; 10 bases fit TRBD1. Trimming at V came to 4 bases and at J to 11 bases, leaving 7 bases not matched to a gene. Germline V gene lookup returns CDR1 SGHDN and CDR2 FVKESK. The CDR3 totals 13 residues. For the CDR3, the DNA is TGTGCCAGCAGCCGCGGACAGGGGGGGTGGGCTTTCTTT. The encoded protein is CASSRGQGGWAFF.

The V and J genes are TRBV27 and TRBJ1-5; D is possibly TRBD1 (5 bases). CDR1 MNHEY and CDR2 SMNVEV come from the germline V gene (reference sequence). The CDR3 sequence is 15 residues long. Trimming shortened V by 5 bases and J by 2 bases, and 13 bases separated the two germline ends. Written as DNA, the CDR3 is TGTGCCAGCAGTACCAGTCAGGGTGGCAATCAGCCCCAGCATTTT. Translated: CASSTSQGGNQPQHF.

The chain links TRBV4-3 to TRBJ1-1; 10 bases are a match to TRBD1. V dropped 6 bases and J dropped 7; count of bases not matched to a gene: 8. The CDR3 sequence is 14 residues long. The germline CDR1 and CDR2 sequences are LGHNA and YSLEER. The chain's CDR3 is CASSLRQGASEAFF. The CDR3 DNA follows: TGCGCCAGCAGTCTTAGACAGGGGGCGAGTGAAGCTTTCTTT.

The chain recombines TRBV14 with TRBJ2-5; 10 bases map to TRBD2. Trimming at V came to 1 base and at J to 1 base, leaving 6 bases not matched to a gene. Germline CDR1 SGHDN, CDR2 FVKESK. This CDR3 is 17 amino acids long. The CDR3 DNA follows: TGTGCCAGCAGCCAAGGTTTCACTAGCGGGACCCAAGAGACCCAGTACTTC. This codes for CASSQGFTSGTQETQYF.

The V call is TRBV11-2, the J call TRBJ2-3, with a tentative D call TRBD2 (6 bases). The germline gives CDR1 SGHAT, CDR2 FQNNGV. With 3 bases removed from V and 11 bases from J, the gap between germline ends came to 24 bases. The CDR3 totals 16 residues. The CDR3 sequence is CASSLSSSSLAVKQYF. In DNA form, the CDR3 reads TGTGCCAGCAGCTTGTCCTCTTCTAGTTTAGCGGTGAAGCAGTATTTT.